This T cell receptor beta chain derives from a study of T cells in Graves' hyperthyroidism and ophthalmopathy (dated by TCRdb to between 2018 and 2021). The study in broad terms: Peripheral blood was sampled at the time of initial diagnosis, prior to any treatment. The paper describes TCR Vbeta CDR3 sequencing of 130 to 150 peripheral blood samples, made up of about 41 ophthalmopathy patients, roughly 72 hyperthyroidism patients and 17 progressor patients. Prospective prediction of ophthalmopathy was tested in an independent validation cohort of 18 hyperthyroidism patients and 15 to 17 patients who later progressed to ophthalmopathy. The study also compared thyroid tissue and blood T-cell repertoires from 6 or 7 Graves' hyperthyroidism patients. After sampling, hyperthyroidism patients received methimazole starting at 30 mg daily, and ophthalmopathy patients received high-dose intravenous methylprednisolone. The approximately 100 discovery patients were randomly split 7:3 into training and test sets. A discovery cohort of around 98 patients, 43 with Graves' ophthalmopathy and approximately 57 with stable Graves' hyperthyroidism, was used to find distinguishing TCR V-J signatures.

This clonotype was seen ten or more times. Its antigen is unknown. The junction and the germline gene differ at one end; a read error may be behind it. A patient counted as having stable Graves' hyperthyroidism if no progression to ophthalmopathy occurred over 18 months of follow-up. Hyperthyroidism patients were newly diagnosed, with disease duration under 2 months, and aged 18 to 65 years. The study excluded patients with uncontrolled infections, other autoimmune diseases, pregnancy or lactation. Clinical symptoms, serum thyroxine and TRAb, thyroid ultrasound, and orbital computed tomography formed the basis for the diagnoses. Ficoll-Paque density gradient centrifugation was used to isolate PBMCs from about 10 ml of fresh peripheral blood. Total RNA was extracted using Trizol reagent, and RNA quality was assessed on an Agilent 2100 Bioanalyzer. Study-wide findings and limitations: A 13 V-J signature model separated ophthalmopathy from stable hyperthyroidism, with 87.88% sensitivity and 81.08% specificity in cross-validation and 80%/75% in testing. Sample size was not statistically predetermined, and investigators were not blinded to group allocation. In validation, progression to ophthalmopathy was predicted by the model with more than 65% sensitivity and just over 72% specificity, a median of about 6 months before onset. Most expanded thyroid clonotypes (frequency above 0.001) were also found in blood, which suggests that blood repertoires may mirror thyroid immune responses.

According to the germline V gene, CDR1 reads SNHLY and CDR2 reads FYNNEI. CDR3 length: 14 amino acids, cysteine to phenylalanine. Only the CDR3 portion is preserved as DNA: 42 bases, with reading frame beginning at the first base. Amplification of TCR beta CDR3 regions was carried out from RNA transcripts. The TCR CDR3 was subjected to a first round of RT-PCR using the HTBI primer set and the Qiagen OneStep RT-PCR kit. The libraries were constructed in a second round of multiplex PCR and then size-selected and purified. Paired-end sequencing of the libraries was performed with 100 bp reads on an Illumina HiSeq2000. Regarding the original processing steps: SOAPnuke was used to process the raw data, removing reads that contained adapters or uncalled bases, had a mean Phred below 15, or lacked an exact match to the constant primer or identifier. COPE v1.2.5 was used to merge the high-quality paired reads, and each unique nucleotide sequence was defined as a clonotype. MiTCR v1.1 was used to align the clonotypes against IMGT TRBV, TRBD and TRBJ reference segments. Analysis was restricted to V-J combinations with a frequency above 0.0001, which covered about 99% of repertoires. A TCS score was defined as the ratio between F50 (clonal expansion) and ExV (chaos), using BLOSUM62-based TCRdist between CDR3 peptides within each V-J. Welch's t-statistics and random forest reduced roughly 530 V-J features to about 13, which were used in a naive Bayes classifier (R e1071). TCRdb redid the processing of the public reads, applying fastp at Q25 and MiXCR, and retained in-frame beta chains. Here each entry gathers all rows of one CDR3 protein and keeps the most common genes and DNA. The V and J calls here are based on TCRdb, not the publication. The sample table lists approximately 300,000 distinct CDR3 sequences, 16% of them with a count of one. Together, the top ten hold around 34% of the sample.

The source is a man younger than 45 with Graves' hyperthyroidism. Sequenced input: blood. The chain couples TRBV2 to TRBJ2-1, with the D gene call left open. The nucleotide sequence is TGTGCCAGCAGGGAAGAGGTAGCCTACAATGAGCAGTTCTTC. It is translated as CASREEVAYNEQFF.